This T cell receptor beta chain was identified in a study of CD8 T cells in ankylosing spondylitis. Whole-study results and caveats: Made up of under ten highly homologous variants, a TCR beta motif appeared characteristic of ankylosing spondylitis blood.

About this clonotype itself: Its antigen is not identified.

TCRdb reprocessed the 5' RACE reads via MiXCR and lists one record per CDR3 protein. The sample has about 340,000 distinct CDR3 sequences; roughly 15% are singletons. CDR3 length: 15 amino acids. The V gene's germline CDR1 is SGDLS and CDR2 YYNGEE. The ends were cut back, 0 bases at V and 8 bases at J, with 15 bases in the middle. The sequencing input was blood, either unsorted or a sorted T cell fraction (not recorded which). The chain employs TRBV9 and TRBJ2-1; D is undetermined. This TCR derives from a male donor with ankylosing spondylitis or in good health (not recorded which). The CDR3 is CASSVASILTHEQFF. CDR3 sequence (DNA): TGTGCCAGCAGCGTAGCCTCCATCCTCACCCATGAGCAGTTCTTC.